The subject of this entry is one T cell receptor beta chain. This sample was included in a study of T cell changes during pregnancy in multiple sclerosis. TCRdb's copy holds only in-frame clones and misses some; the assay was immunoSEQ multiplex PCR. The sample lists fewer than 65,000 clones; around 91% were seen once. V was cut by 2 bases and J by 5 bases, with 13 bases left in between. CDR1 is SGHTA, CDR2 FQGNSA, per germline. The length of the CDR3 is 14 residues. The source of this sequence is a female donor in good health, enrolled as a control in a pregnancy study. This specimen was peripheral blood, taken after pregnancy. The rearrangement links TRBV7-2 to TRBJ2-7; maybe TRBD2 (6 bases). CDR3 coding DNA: TGTGCCAGCAGCTTAAACGCGGGGTATGACGAGCAGTACTTC. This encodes CASSLNAGYDEQYF.